The next 27 T cell receptor beta chains were all read from a single sample in a study of blood T cells in healthy people across ages. Together with a sample-barcoded 5' primer, a J-beta primer mix was included in a second PCR lasting roughly 6 to 12 cycles. TCRdb reanalysed the 5' RACE reads using MiXCR and keeps one entry per CDR3 protein. The sample lists 650,000 to 900,000 distinct CDR3 sequences; roughly 60% were seen once. Sequencing was carried out using blood. The origin of the receptors is a man aged 25 to 45 in good health.

The chain has TRBV6-6 and TRBJ2-7, with 9 bases identical to TRBD2. CDR1 is MNHNY, CDR2 SVGAGI, per germline (reference sequence). V lost 7 bases, J lost 2 bases, and 6 bases stayed unmatched. The CDR3 is made up of 14 amino acids. The DNA for the CDR3 is TGTGCCAGCATCAAGAGCGGGGGGACCTACGAGCAGTACTTC. It specifies CASIKSGGTYEQYF.

This chain uses TRBV20-1 with TRBJ2-5; 10 bases line up with TRBD2. CDR3 length equals 14 residues. V lost 3 bases, J lost 5 bases, and 6 bases stayed unmatched. The germline V gene has CDR1 DFQATT and CDR2 SNEGSKA (reference sequence). This chain's CDR3 is CSARRASGGETQYF. CDR3 DNA: TGCAGTGCTAGGAGGGCTAGCGGGGGCGAGACCCAGTACTTC.

This sequence joins TRBV12-3 or TRBV12-4 and TRBJ2-7; D possibly corresponds to TRBD1 (5 bases). Trimming left V 6 bases short and J 0 bases short, with 15 bases between. CDR3 length: 15 residues. DNA of the CDR3: TGTGCCAGCAGCCCGCCAGTGACAGCCTCCTACGAGCAGTACTTC. This encodes CASSPPVTASYEQYF.

This clonotype was detected once. The chain has TRBV4-1 and TRBJ2-5; D is uncertain. The CDR3 is 13 residues long. The germline V and J ends were trimmed by 0 bases and 4 bases, with 6 bases remaining between them. Per germline, CDR1 MGHRA and CDR2 YSYEKL. The CDR3 DNA reads as TGCGCCAGCAGCCAAGATTCGCCAGAGACCCAGTACTTC. Its translation: CASSQDSPETQYF.

On this clonotype: A read error may produce the germline difference seen at one junction end. DNA for the CDR3: TGTGCCGGCAGCTTCAGAAATGAGCAGTTCTTC. Protein sequence: CAGSFRNEQFF. The rearrangement joins TRBV2 to TRBJ2-1; D call uncertain. This CDR3 spans 11 amino acids. In germline, CDR1 is SNHLY, CDR2 FYNNEI.

This clonotype was seen a handful of times. The chain links TRBV7-2 to TRBJ2-7; either TRBD1 or TRBD2 may supply D (5 bases each). Germline V lookup: CDR1 SGHTA, CDR2 FQGNSA. The CDR3 runs to 14 residues. V was cut by 5 bases and J by 2 bases, with 13 bases left in between. The CDR3 here is CASSPGTTPYEQYF. CDR3 nucleotide sequence: TGTGCCAGCAGCCCCGGGACCACCCCCTACGAGCAGTACTTC. Supplemented by reference TRBV7-2 and TRBJ2-7, the full variable domain reads GAGVSQSPSNKVTEKGKDVELRCDPISGHTALYWYRQSLGQGLEFLIYFQGNSAPDKSGLPSDRFSAERTGGSVSTLTIQRTQQEDSAVYLCASSPGTTPYEQYFGPGTRLTVT.

The rearrangement joins TRBV19 to TRBJ2-4; D not certain. This CDR3 is built from 16 residues. With 0 bases removed from V and 0 bases from J, the gap between germline ends came to 9 bases. Germline V gene data show CDR1 as LNHDA and CDR2 as SQIVND (reference sequence). The CDR3 DNA reads TGTGCCAGTAGTATAGATCGGTACATAGCCAAAAACATTCAGTACTTC. Amino acids: CASSIDRYIAKNIQYF.

This clonotype has only one observation. J is TRBJ2-3 and V is TRBV9; D is undetermined. V dropped 0 bases and J dropped 2 bases, with 7 bases sitting between them. CDR1 and CDR2 (germline): SGDLS, YYNGEE. The CDR3 spans 14 residues. DNA of the CDR3: TGTGCCAGCAGCGTAGTTGGATTCACAGATACGCAGTATTTT. As protein: CASSVVGFTDTQYF.

The CDR3 nucleotides read TGTGCCATCACGGGAACAGGGATAGACACTGAAGCTTTCTTT. Its protein product is CAITGTGIDTEAFF. The chain recombines TRBV10-3 with TRBJ1-1; D might be TRBD1 (6 bases). Germline V lookup: CDR1 ENHRY, CDR2 SYGVKD. The V end was cut by 7 bases, the J end by 3 bases, with 15 bases between. The CDR3 runs to 14 residues.

This clonotype was observed a single time. The chain has TRBV6-1 and TRBJ1-4; no clear D. The CDR3 sequence is 13 residues long. The germline V gene has CDR1 MNHNS and CDR2 SASEGT. V was trimmed by 3 bases and J by 6 bases, leaving 8 bases between them. This chain's CDR3 is CASSEAPDEKLFF. CDR3 nucleotide sequence: TGTGCCAGCAGTGAGGCGCCAGATGAAAAACTGTTTTTT.

The rearrangement uses TRBV12-3 or TRBV12-4 and TRBJ2-3, with 9 nucleotides matching TRBD2. J lost 4 bases, V lost 6 bases, and 8 bases had no gene match. The CDR3 runs 15 residues. Here the CDR3 reads CASSPRRGGSDTQYF. The CDR3 DNA reads TGTGCCAGCAGCCCTCGGCGGGGGGGCTCAGATACGCAGTATTTT.

The chain uses TRBV10-3 and TRBJ2-2, with D unclear. CDR3 length: 11 amino acids. The germline V gene has CDR1 ENHRY and CDR2 SYGVKD. The CDR3 bases are TGTGGCGCAACCGACACCGGGGAGCTGTTTTTT. This translates into CGATDTGELFF.

In its sample, this clonotype was seen a few times. The J gene is TRBJ1-2, the V gene TRBV6-2 or TRBV6-3; D ambiguous. Germline CDR1 and CDR2: MNHEY and SVGEGT. The CDR3 extends over 16 amino acids. V lost 5 bases and J lost 0, with 16 bases in between. The CDR3 reads CASSKLVDGTNYGYTF. The CDR3 DNA reads TGTGCCAGCAGTAAGCTTGTAGACGGAACTAACTATGGCTACACCTTC.

Written as DNA, the CDR3 is TGTGCCAGCAGTTTGAGCGGGGACCAGAATGAGCAGTTCTTC. It yields the protein CASSLSGDQNEQFF. This rearrangement joins TRBV27 to TRBJ2-1; TRBD2 aligns across 7 bases. The CDR3 covers 14 residues. V dropped 3 bases and J dropped 7; count of bases not matched to a gene: 6. From germline, CDR1 is MNHEY and CDR2 SMNVEV (reference sequence).

A few counts support this clonotype. This sequence joins TRBV6-5 and TRBJ2-1, with TRBD2 matching 7 bases. Trimming cost V 8 bases and J 5 bases; bases outside gene matches: 3. The germline V gene has CDR1 MNHEY and CDR2 SVGAGI. The CDR3 extends over 12 amino acids. The CDR3 nucleotides are TGTGCCAGCCGCCGGGGGGACAATGAGCAGTTCTTC. Translated: CASRRGDNEQFF.

This chain connects TRBV6-6 to TRBJ2-1; TRBD2 agrees at 13 bases. The CDR3 covers 15 residues. The germline V gene encodes CDR1 MNHNY and CDR2 SVGAGI (reference sequence). V was clipped by 5 bases and J by 8 bases; unmatched bases: 6. The DNA for the CDR3 is TGTGCCAGCAGTGCAGGACTAGCGGGGGCTGATGAGCAGTTCTTC. Residues: CASSAGLAGADEQFF.

The chain couples TRBV2 to TRBJ1-6; the D gene is possibly TRBD1 (6 bases). V lost 7 bases, J lost 5 bases, and 12 bases lay in between. The CDR3 is 14 residues long. Germline V lookup: CDR1 SNHLY, CDR2 FYNNEI. In DNA, the CDR3 is TGTGCCAGCACCATGACAGGACATAATTCACCCCTCCACTTT. Amino acid sequence: CASTMTGHNSPLHF.

This clonotype was seen once. This chain links TRBV27 with TRBJ1-2; D not resolved. The CDR3 length is 15 residues. The germline gives CDR1 MNHEY, CDR2 SMNVEV (reference sequence). Deletions cut 4 bases from V and 5 bases from J, with 17 bases between. The CDR3: CASSSTKLLRYGYTF. In nucleotides, the CDR3 is TGTGCCAGCAGTTCGACCAAACTCCTTAGGTATGGCTACACCTTC.

In this sample, this clonotype turned up a few times. This chain links TRBV10-3 with TRBJ2-3, with D perhaps matching TRBD1 or TRBD2 (6 bases each). CDR1 and CDR2 from the germline V gene are ENHRY and SYGVKD. V was trimmed by 5 bases and J by 6 bases, leaving 15 bases between them. The CDR3 length is 14 residues. The CDR3, as DNA: TGTGCCATCAGTTCCGGGGGCCGGGTGGATACGCAGTATTTT. This sequence encodes CAISSGGRVDTQYF.

The rearrangement joins TRBV9 to TRBJ2-1; 9 bases match TRBD2. Trimming took 3 bases from V and 6 from J; bases not matched to a gene: 10. Germline loops: CDR1 SGDLS, CDR2 YYNGEE. The CDR3 loop spans 16 amino acids. The CDR3 here is CASSGNIAGEANEQFF. The CDR3 DNA reads as TGTGCCAGCAGCGGAAATATAGCGGGGGAGGCCAATGAGCAGTTCTTC.

The rearrangement joins TRBV20-1 to TRBJ1-1; maybe TRBD1 (5 bases). This CDR3 contains 12 residues. Between the trimmed V and J ends, which lost 2 bases and 4 bases, there was a span of 8 bases. CDR1 DFQATT and CDR2 SNEGSKA come from the germline V gene (reference sequence). CDR3 DNA sequence: TGCAGTGCTAGATGGGGGAGCACTGAAGCTTTCTTT. It codes for CSARWGSTEAFF.

On this clonotype: Its ends do not fully match the called genes, so a read error is possible. This chain joins TRBV7-2 and TRBJ2-7; maybe TRBD1 (9 bases). CDR1 and CDR2 (germline): SGHTA, FQGNSA. The CDR3 contains 15 residues. The CDR3 protein is CASSIAGQGVHEQYF. The CDR3 DNA follows: TGTGCCAGCAGCATAGCGGGACAGGGCGTCCACGAGCAGTACTTC.

This clonotype has a handful of counts. The genes are TRBV12-3 or TRBV12-4 and TRBJ2-1; D may match TRBD1 or TRBD2 (7 bases each). V was clipped by 8 bases and J by 10 bases, with 15 bases between them. The CDR3 consists of 12 residues. CDR3 DNA sequence: TGTGCCAGCGGGGAGGGCAGGGGGGAGCAGTTCTTC. Encoded protein: CASGEGRGEQFF.

The chain recombines TRBV5-1 with TRBJ1-2; 8 bases are shared with TRBD1. The CDR3 has 13 amino acids. After removal of 4 bases from V and 10 bases from J, the junction contained 9 bases not matched to a gene. Germline CDR1 reads SGHRS; CDR2 reads YFSETQ. For the CDR3, the DNA is TGCGCCAGCAGCGCGGACAGGGAGGGTGACTACACCTTC. Encoded protein: CASSADREGDYTF.

A few counts support this clonotype. This sequence joins TRBV5-1 and TRBJ2-1; TRBD2 is a possible D gene (6 bases). V was shortened by 5 bases and J by 7 bases, with 10 bases between the two germline ends. Germline V gene data show CDR1 as SGHRS and CDR2 as YFSETQ. The CDR3 length is 12 residues. CDR3 loop: CASRYGGNEQFF. CDR3 nucleotide sequence: TGCGCCAGCAGATATGGGGGGAATGAGCAGTTCTTC.

This clonotype was observed a handful of times. This chain connects TRBV12-3 or TRBV12-4 to TRBJ2-1; D uncertain. The CDR3 consists of 14 residues. The V end was cut by 1 base, the J end by 6 bases, with 10 bases between. DNA of the CDR3: TGTGCCAGCAGTTTAGGACCTACGATCAATGAGCAGTTCTTC. Residues: CASSLGPTINEQFF.

The V and J genes are TRBV25-1 and TRBJ2-5, with a weak D call TRBD1 (5 bases). The CDR3 loop spans 14 amino acids. V lost 1 base and J lost 9, with 15 bases in between. Per the germline V gene, CDR1 is MGHDK and CDR2 is SYGVNS. DNA of the CDR3: TGTGCCAGCAGTGAATCGGGCAGCCTAGGGGCCCAGTACTTC. This encodes CASSESGSLGAQYF.